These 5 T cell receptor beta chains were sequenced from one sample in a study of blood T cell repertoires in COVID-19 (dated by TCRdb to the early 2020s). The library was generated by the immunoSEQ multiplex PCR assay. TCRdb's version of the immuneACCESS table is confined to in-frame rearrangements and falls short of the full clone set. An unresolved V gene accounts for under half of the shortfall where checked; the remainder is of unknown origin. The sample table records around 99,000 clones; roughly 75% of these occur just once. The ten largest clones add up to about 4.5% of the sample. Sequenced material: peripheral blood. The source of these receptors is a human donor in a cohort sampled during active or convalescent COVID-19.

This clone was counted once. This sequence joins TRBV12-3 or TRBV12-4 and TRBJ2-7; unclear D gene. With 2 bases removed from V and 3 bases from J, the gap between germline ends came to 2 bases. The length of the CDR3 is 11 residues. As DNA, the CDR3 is TGTGCCAGCAGTTTACTCTACGAGCAGTACTTC. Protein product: CASSLLYEQYF.

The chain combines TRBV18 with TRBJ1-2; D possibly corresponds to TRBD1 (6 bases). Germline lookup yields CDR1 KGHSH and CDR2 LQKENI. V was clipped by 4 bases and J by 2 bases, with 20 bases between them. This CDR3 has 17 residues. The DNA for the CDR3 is TGTGCCAGCTCACTGGCCCGGACAGATGTAAGAAACTATGGCTACACCTTC. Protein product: CASSLARTDVRNYGYTF.

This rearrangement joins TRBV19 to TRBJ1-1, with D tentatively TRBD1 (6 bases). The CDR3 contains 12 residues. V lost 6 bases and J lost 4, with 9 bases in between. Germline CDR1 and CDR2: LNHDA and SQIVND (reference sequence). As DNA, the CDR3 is TGTGCCAGTAGGGCGGGGGCCACTGAAGCTTTCTTT. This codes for CASRAGATEAFF.

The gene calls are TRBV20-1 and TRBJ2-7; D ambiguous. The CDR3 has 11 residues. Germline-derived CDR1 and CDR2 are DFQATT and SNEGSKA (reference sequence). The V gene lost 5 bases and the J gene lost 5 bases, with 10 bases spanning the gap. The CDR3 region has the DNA TGCAGTGCTGCCTCCCTACACGAGCAGTACTTC. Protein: CSAASLHEQYF.

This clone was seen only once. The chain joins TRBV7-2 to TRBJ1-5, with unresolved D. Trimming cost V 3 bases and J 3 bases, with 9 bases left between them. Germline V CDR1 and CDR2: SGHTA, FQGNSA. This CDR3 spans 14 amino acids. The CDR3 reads CASSFGTVNQPQHF. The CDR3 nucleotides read TGTGCCAGCAGCTTCGGAACAGTCAATCAGCCCCAGCATTTT.